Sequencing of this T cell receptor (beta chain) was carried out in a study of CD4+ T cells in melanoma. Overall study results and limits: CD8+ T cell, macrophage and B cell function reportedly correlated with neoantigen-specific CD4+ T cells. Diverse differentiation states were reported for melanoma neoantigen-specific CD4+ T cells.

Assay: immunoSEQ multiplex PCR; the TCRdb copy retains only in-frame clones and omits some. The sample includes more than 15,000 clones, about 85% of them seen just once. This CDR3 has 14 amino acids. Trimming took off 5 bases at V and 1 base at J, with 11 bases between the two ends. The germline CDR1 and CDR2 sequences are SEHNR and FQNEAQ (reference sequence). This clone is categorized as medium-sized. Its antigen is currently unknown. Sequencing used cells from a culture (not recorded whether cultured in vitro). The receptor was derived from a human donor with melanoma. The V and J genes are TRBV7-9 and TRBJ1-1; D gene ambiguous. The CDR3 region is CASSARGANTEAFF. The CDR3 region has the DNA TGTGCCAGCAGCGCCAGAGGCGCGAACACTGAAGCTTTCTTT.